The next 27 T cell receptor beta chains were all read from a single sample in a study of CD8 T cells in ankylosing spondylitis. TCRdb processed the 5' RACE reads anew with MiXCR; each CDR3 protein has one entry. Here the sample spans some 270,000 distinct CDR3 sequences, 15% to 20% being singletons. The sample consisted of blood, either unsorted or a sorted T cell fraction (not recorded which). Source of these receptors: a male donor with ankylosing spondylitis or in good health (not recorded which).

At least ten counts were recorded for this clonotype. The chain uses TRBV29-1 and TRBJ1-4, with a weak D call TRBD1 (5 bases). The germline V gene encodes CDR1 SQVTM and CDR2 ANQGSEA. The germline V and J ends were trimmed by 4 bases and 7 bases, with 16 bases remaining between them. This CDR3 has 14 amino acids. For the CDR3, the DNA is TGCAGCGTTGCAGGGACCACCGGGAGTGAAAAACTGTTTTTT. It specifies CSVAGTTGSEKLFF.

The V gene is TRBV4-3, the J gene TRBJ2-2; D gene ambiguous. V was cut by 4 bases and J by 7 bases, with 16 bases left in between. Germline CDR1 reads LGHNA; CDR2 reads YSLEER. This CDR3 comprises 15 residues. The CDR3 loop reads CASSREIEGDGELFF. As DNA, the CDR3 is TGCGCCAGCAGCCGAGAAATCGAAGGAGACGGGGAGCTGTTTTTT.

A few counts support this clonotype. The chain employs TRBV7-3 and TRBJ2-2; 12 nucleotides agree with TRBD2. J lost 3 bases, V lost 5 bases, and 4 bases had no gene match. The CDR3 has 16 residues. In germline, CDR1 is SGHTA, CDR2 FQGTGA. This CDR3 reads CASSLASGRDTGELFF. DNA of the CDR3: TGTGCCAGCAGCCTCGCTAGCGGGAGGGACACCGGGGAGCTGTTTTTT.

The rearrangement joins TRBV29-1 to TRBJ1-2; D is unclear. This CDR3 region has 12 residues. Trimming removed 4 bases from V and 3 bases from J, with 9 bases in between. CDR1 is SQVTM and CDR2 is ANQGSEA in the germline V gene. For the CDR3, the DNA is TGCAGCGTTGCGGGAGACCACTATGGCTACACCTTC. Translating it yields CSVAGDHYGYTF.

The J gene is TRBJ2-7, the V gene TRBV14; D may be TRBD1 (5 bases). The CDR3 contains 14 residues. The germline V and J ends were trimmed by 2 bases and 2 bases, with 10 bases remaining between them. The germline V gene has CDR1 SGHDN and CDR2 FVKESK. In DNA, the CDR3 is TGTGCCAGCAGCCAACTTATGGACACCTACGAGCAGTACTTC. Protein: CASSQLMDTYEQYF.

This clonotype has more than one count but fewer than ten. V usage is TRBV4-1 and J usage is TRBJ2-7; the match to TRBD2 covers 9 bases. CDR3 size: 16 residues. Looked up from germline, CDR1 is MGHRA and CDR2 is YSYEKL. Losses at the gene ends were 1 base for V and 5 bases for J; bases not matched to a gene: 9. This CDR3 is CASSQALAGGVDEQYF. In DNA form, the CDR3 reads TGCGCCAGCAGCCAAGCGTTGGCGGGAGGGGTGGACGAGCAGTACTTC.

This clonotype was counted between two and nine times. The rearrangement joins TRBV12-3 or TRBV12-4 to TRBJ1-1, with a weak D call TRBD1 (6 bases). With 3 bases removed from V and 0 bases from J, the gap between germline ends came to 11 bases. This CDR3 has 15 amino acids. The CDR3 sequence is CASSFKGGMNTEAFF. The CDR3 nucleotides are TGTGCCAGCAGTTTTAAGGGGGGGATGAACACTGAAGCTTTCTTT.

This chain joins TRBV29-1 and TRBJ2-3; D call uncertain. CDR1 and CDR2 (germline): SQVTM, ANQGSEA. This CDR3 region has 11 residues. The V and J ends lost 7 bases and 6 bases respectively, with 11 bases between them. The CDR3: CSAVGADTQYF. CDR3 nucleotides: TGCAGCGCCGTAGGAGCGGATACGCAGTATTTT.

This clonotype was observed a single time. The chain links TRBV5-6 to TRBJ2-7; D tentatively fits TRBD1 or TRBD2 (6 bases each). The CDR3 contains 15 residues. Germline lookup yields CDR1 SGHDT and CDR2 YYEEEE. The V end was cut by 0 bases, the J end by 5 bases, with 15 bases between. DNA for the CDR3: TGTGCCAGCAGCTTGGCCGCCGGGGGCGCGGACGAGCAGTACTTC. Amino acids: CASSLAAGGADEQYF.

This clonotype was detected only a few times. The chain links TRBV9 to TRBJ2-3; D is unclear. Germline V gene sequence: CDR1 SGDLS, CDR2 YYNGEE. Trimming removed 0 bases at V and 2 bases at J, with 10 bases between. This CDR3 comprises 15 residues. CDR3 bases: TGTGCCAGCAGCGTAGGGATCTATTCCACAGATACGCAGTATTTT. This codes for CASSVGIYSTDTQYF.

This clonotype was counted between two and nine times. The J gene is TRBJ1-1, the V gene TRBV29-1; no clear D. Deletions cut 5 bases from V and 4 bases from J, with 17 bases between. Per the germline V gene, CDR1 is SQVTM and CDR2 is ANQGSEA. The CDR3 contains 14 residues. The CDR3 protein is CSVPYGAGPTEAFF. CDR3 bases: TGCAGCGTTCCCTATGGAGCGGGTCCCACTGAAGCTTTCTTT. Variable domain in full (rest from reference TRBV29-1 and TRBJ1-1): SAVISQKPSRDICQRGTSLTIQCQVDSQVTMMFWYRQQPGQSLTLIATANQGSEATYESGFVIDKFPISRPNLTFSTLTVSNMSPEDSSIYLCSVPYGAGPTEAFFGQGTRLTVV.

J is TRBJ2-5 and V is TRBV6-1; 10 nucleotides match TRBD2. The germline gives CDR1 MNHNS, CDR2 SASEGT. V gave up 10 bases and J gave up 3 bases; unmatched junction bases: 5. The CDR3 has 13 residues. CDR3 sequence (DNA): TGTGCCACCGGACTAGCGGAGAAAGAGACCCAGTACTTC. As protein: CATGLAEKETQYF.

This clonotype showed up just a few times. This chain connects TRBV4-1 to TRBJ2-5, with 7 bases fitting TRBD2. Per the germline V gene, CDR1 is MGHRA and CDR2 is YSYEKL. V lost 3 bases, J lost 3 bases, and 7 bases stayed unmatched. The CDR3 spans 15 residues. The CDR3 is CASSHPFGGEETQYF. The CDR3 DNA reads as TGCGCCAGCAGCCATCCCTTTGGGGGGGAAGAGACCCAGTACTTC.

The gene calls are TRBV20-1 and TRBJ2-7, with D perhaps matching TRBD1 (5 bases). Per the germline V gene, CDR1 is DFQATT and CDR2 is SNEGSKA (reference sequence). Trimming stripped 3 bases from V and 0 bases from J, with 9 bases between. The length of the CDR3 is 13 residues. Here the CDR3 reads CSASEDNSYEQYF. The DNA for the CDR3 is TGCAGTGCTAGCGAGGACAACTCCTACGAGCAGTACTTC.

CDR3 DNA: TGCGCCAGCAGCCAAGATCGGAGCTTTGGGGACTATGGCTACACCTTC. Residues: CASSQDRSFGDYGYTF. The rearrangement uses TRBV4-3 and TRBJ1-2, with D hard to call. The CDR3 totals 16 residues. Trimming took 0 bases from V and 3 from J, leaving 14 bases between them. Germline CDR1 is LGHNA and CDR2 is YSLEER.

The table lists this clonotype with many counts. One junction end does not reproduce the germline sequence, and a read error may be involved. The chain recombines TRBV6-5 with TRBJ2-3; 9 nucleotides align to TRBD2. The CDR3 is made up of 15 amino acids. Germline V gives CDR1 MNHEY, CDR2 SVGAGI. The CDR3 here is CASSYSAVGLARPHF. The DNA for the CDR3 is TGTGCCAGCAGTTACTCCGCCGTGGGACTAGCCCGCCCGCATTTT.

This clonotype turned up a few times. This chain joins TRBV27 and TRBJ1-6, with D perhaps TRBD1 (5 bases). CDR1 is MNHEY, CDR2 SMNVEV, per germline (reference sequence). The germline V and J ends were trimmed by 4 bases and 10 bases, with 11 bases remaining between them. The CDR3 has 13 residues. The CDR3 region is CASSYSWGSPLHF. CDR3 bases: TGTGCCAGCAGTTATAGTTGGGGGTCACCCCTCCACTTT.

The rearrangement links TRBV12-3 or TRBV12-4 to TRBJ2-1; D is unresolved. Deletions cut 3 bases from V and 5 bases from J, with 5 bases between. The CDR3 contains 12 residues. The CDR3 DNA reads as TGTGCCAGCAGTTTCCCCGACAATGAGCAGTTCTTC. Encoded protein: CASSFPDNEQFF.

The chain recombines TRBV12-3 or TRBV12-4 with TRBJ1-2, with D uncertain. Trimming pared 3 bases from V and 8 bases from J, leaving 13 bases between. The CDR3 runs 13 residues. The CDR3 DNA follows: TGTGCCAGCAGTTTTAATTCTGGGTCCGGCTACACCTTC. This sequence encodes CASSFNSGSGYTF.

The DNA for the CDR3 is TGCGCCAGCAGCCAGGGACTAGCTGGGATGGCCCAGTACTTC. Translation gives CASSQGLAGMAQYF. This sequence joins TRBV4-1 and TRBJ2-5; 9 positions match TRBD2. CDR3 length: 14 residues. Germline CDR1 MGHRA, CDR2 YSYEKL. After removal of 3 bases from V and 9 bases from J, the junction contained 8 bases not matched to a gene.

The rearrangement uses TRBV7-8 and TRBJ2-5, with TRBD1 matching over 7 bases. Germline V gene lookup returns CDR1 SGHVS and CDR2 FQNEAQ. Trimming cost V 3 bases and J 7 bases; bases outside gene matches: 8. The CDR3 has 14 residues. The CDR3 nucleotides read TGTGCCAGCAGCTTGAGCCGGGACAGCTGGACCCAGTACTTC. It translates to CASSLSRDSWTQYF.

This clonotype is medium-sized within its sample. V and J are TRBV7-6 and TRBJ2-7, with 8 bases lining up with TRBD1. In germline, CDR1 is SGHVS, CDR2 FNYEAQ. V lost 5 bases, J lost 4 bases, and 7 bases stayed unmatched. This CDR3 is built from 14 residues. The CDR3 sequence is CASSHRDRPYEQYF. CDR3 coding DNA: TGTGCCAGCAGCCACCGGGACAGGCCGTACGAGCAGTACTTC.

V usage is TRBV12-3 or TRBV12-4 and J usage is TRBJ2-1; TRBD1 or TRBD2 may be the D gene (6 bases each). Trimming shortened V by 7 bases and J by 5 bases, and 18 bases separated the two germline ends. This CDR3 contains 15 residues. CDR3: CASTGVGGAHNEQFF. The DNA of the CDR3 is TGTGCCAGCACGGGTGTGGGGGGCGCGCACAATGAGCAGTTCTTC.

This clonotype came up a few times. The chain carries TRBV27 and TRBJ1-1; TRBD1 might be the D (6 bases). The germline V gene has CDR1 MNHEY and CDR2 SMNVEV (reference sequence). CDR3 size: 14 residues. The V end lost 3 bases, the J end lost 3 bases, and 11 bases lay between the germline ends. The CDR3 here is CASSFGGQDTEAFF. The CDR3 nucleotides read TGTGCCAGCAGTTTTGGGGGCCAAGACACTGAAGCTTTCTTT.

This clonotype was seen repeatedly, ten times or more. The chain couples TRBV4-1 to TRBJ2-3; TRBD2 matches 9 bases. The CDR3 totals 14 residues. J gave up 5 bases and V 3 bases, and 3 bases lay outside the gene matches. CDR1 is MGHRA and CDR2 is YSYEKL in the germline V gene. The CDR3 loop is CASSQREGRDTQYF. For the CDR3, the DNA is TGCGCCAGCAGCCAGCGGGAGGGTAGAGATACGCAGTATTTT.

A note on this clonotype: A much larger clone sits a single nucleotide away, making a read error possible. V and J are TRBV12-3 or TRBV12-4 and TRBJ2-2; the D call may be TRBD1 or TRBD2 (6 bases each). Trimming stripped 7 bases from V and 7 bases from J, with 19 bases between. The CDR3 runs 15 residues. As DNA, the CDR3 is TGTGCCAGCAACCTTGCCCCGGGGGCAGGCGGGGAGCTGTTTTTT. This encodes CASNLAPGAGGELFF.

In this sample, this clonotype turned up many times. This rearrangement joins TRBV4-1 to TRBJ2-1; D uncertain. This CDR3 is built from 16 residues. Germline V gene lookup returns CDR1 MGHRA and CDR2 YSYEKL. Trimming removed 0 bases from V and 0 bases from J, with 9 bases in between. The CDR3 nucleotides read TGCGCCAGCAGCCAAGAGGACCTTAGCTCCTACAATGAGCAGTTCTTC. Its protein is CASSQEDLSSYNEQFF.